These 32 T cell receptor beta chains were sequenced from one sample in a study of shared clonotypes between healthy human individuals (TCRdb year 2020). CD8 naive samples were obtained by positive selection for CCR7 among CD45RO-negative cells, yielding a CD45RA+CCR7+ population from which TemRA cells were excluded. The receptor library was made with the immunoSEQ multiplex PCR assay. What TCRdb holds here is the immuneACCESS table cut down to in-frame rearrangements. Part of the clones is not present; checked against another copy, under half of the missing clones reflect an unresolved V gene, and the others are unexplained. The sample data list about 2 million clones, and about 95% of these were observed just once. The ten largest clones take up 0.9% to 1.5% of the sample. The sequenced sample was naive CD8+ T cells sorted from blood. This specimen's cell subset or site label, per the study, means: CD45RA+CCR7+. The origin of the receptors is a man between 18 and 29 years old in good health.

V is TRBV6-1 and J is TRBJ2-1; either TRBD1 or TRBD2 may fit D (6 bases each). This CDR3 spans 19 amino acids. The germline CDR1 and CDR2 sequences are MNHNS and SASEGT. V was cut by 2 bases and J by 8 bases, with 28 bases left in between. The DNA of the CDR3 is TGTGCCAGCAGTGAATACCTAGCCGGGGGCAGGGGAGGAGGTGATGAGCAGTTCTTC. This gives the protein CASSEYLAGGRGGGDEQFF.

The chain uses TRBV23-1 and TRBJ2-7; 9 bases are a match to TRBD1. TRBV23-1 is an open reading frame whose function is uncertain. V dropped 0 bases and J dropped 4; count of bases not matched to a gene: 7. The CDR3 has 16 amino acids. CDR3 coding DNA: TGCGCCAGCAGTCAATCGTCCCGGGACAGGGTATACGAGCAGTACTTC. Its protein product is CASSQSSRDRVYEQYF.

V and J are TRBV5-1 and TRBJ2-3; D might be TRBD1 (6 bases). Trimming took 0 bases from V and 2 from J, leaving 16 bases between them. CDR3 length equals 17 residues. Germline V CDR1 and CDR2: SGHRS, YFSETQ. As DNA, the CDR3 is TGCGCCAGCAGCTTGGTGGACAGCTCGACGGTCACAGATACGCAGTATTTT. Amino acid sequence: CASSLVDSSTVTDTQYF.

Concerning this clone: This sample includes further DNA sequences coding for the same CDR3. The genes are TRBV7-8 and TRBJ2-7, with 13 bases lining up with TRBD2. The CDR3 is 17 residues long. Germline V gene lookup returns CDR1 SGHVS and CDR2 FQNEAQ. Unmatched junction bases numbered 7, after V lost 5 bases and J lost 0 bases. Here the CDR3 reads CASSPGLAGALSYEQYF. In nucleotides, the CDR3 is TGTGCCAGCAGCCCCGGACTAGCGGGGGCCCTCTCCTACGAGCAGTACTTC.

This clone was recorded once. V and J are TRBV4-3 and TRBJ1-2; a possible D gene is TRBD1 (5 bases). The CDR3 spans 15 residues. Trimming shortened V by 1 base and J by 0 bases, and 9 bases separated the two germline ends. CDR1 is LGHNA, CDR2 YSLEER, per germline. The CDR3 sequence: CASSQVGATNYGYTF. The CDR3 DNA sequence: TGCGCCAGCAGCCAAGTTGGGGCCACTAACTATGGCTACACCTTC.

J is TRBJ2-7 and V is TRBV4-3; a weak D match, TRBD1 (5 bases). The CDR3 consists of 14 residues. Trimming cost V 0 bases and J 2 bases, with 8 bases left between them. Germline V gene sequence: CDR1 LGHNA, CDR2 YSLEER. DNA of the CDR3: TGCGCCAGCAGCCAAGAGACCAGGGCCTACGAGCAGTACTTC. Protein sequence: CASSQETRAYEQYF.

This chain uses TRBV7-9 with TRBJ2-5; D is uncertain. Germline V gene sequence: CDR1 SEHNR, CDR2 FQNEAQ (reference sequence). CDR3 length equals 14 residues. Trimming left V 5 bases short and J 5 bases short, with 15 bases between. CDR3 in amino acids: CASSDHEGLETQYF. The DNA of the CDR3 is TGTGCCAGCAGCGATCATGAAGGGTTGGAGACCCAGTACTTC.

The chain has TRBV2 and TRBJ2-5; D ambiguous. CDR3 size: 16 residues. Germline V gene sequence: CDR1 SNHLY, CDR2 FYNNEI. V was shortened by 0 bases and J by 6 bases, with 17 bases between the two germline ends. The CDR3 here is CASSEAWDQSDQTQYF. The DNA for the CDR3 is TGTGCCAGCAGTGAAGCGTGGGATCAGAGTGACCAGACCCAGTACTTC.

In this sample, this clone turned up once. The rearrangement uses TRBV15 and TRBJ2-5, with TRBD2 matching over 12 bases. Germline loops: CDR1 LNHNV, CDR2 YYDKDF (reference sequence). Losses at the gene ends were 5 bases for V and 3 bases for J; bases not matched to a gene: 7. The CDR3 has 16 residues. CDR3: CATSVTSGGPKETQYF. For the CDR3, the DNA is TGTGCCACCAGCGTAACTAGCGGGGGGCCCAAAGAGACCCAGTACTTC.

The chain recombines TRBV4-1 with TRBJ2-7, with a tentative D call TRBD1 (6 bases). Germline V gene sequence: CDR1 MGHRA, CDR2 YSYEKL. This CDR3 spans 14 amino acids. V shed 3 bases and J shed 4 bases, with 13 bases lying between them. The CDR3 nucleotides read TGCGCCAGCAGCCAGCTGCCAGGGGCATACGAGCAGTACTTC. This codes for CASSQLPGAYEQYF.

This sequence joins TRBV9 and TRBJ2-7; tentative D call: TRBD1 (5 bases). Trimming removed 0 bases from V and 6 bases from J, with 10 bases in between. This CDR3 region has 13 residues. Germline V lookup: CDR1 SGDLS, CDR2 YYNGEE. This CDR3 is CASSVGPGIEQYF. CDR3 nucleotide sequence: TGTGCCAGCAGCGTAGGCCCAGGGATCGAGCAGTACTTC.

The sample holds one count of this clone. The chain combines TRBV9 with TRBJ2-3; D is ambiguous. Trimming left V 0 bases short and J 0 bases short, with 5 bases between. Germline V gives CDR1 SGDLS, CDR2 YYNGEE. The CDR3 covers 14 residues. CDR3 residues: CASSVEWSTDTQYF. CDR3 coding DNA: TGTGCCAGCAGCGTAGAGTGGAGCACAGATACGCAGTATTTT. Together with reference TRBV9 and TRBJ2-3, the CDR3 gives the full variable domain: DSGVTQTPKHLITATGQRVTLRCSPRSGDLSVYWYQQSLDQGLQFLIQYYNGEERAKGNILERFSAQQFPDLHSELNLSSLELGDSALYFCASSVEWSTDTQYFGPGTRLTVL.

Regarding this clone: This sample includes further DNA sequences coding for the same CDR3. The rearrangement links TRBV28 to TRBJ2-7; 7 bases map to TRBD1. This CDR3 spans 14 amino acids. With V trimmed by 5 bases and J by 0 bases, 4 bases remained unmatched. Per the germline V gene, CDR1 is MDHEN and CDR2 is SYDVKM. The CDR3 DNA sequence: TGTGCCAGCAGTCCTACAGGGGACTCCTACGAGCAGTACTTC. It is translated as CASSPTGDSYEQYF.

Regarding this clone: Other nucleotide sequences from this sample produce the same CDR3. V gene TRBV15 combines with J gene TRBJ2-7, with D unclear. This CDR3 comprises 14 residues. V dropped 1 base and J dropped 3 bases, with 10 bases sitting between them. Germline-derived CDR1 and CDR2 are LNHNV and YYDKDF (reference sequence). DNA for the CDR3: TGTGCCACCAGCAGAGTAGGCAGCGACTACGAGCAGTACTTC. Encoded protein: CATSRVGSDYEQYF.

CDR3 sequence: CASSHLLAGGEQYF. DNA of the CDR3: TGTGCCAGTAGTCACTTACTAGCGGGGGGCGAGCAGTACTTC. The gene calls are TRBV19 and TRBJ2-7, with TRBD2 identical over 12 bases. This CDR3 has 14 residues. V lost 5 bases and J lost 6; bases outside the gene matches: 5. Germline CDR1 is LNHDA and CDR2 is SQIVND (reference sequence). The whole variable domain, filled in from reference TRBV19 and TRBJ2-7, reads DGGITQSPKYLFRKEGQNVTLSCEQNLNHDAMYWYRQDPGQGLRLIYYSQIVNDFQKGDIAEGYSVSREKKESFPLTVTSAQKNPTAFYLCASSHLLAGGEQYFGPGTRLTVT.

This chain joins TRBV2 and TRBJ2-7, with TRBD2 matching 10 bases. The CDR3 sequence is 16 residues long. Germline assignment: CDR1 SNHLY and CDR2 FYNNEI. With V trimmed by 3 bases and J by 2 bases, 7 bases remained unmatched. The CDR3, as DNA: TGTGCCAGCAGTGATATAGCTAGCGGGGGAGCCTACGAGCAGTACTTC. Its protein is CASSDIASGGAYEQYF.

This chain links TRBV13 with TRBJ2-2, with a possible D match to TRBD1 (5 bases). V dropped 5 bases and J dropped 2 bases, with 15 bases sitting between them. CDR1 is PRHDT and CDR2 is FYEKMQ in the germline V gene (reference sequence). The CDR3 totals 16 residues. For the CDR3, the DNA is TGTGCCAGCAGCCCGGACATGAGGCTTAACACCGGGGAGCTGTTTTTT. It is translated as CASSPDMRLNTGELFF. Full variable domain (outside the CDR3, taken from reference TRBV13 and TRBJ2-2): AAGVIQSPRHLIKEKRETATLKCYPIPRHDTVYWYQQGPGQDPQFLISFYEKMQSDKGSIPDRFSAQQFSDYHSELNMSSLELGDSALYFCASSPDMRLNTGELFFGEGSRLTVL.

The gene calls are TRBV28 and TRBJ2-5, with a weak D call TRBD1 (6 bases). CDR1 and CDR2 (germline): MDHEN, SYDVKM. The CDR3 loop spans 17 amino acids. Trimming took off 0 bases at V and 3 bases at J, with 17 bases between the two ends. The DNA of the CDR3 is TGTGCCAGCAGTTTATGGGGGGACGGACAGAGGGAAGAGACCCAGTACTTC. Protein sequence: CASSLWGDGQREETQYF.

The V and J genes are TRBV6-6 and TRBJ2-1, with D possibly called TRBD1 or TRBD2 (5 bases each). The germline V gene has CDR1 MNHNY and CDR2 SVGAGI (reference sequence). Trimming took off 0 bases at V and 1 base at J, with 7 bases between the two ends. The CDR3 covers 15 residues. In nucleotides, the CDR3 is TGTGCCAGCAGTTACTCAGGGGAGTCCTACAATGAGCAGTTCTTC. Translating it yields CASSYSGESYNEQFF.

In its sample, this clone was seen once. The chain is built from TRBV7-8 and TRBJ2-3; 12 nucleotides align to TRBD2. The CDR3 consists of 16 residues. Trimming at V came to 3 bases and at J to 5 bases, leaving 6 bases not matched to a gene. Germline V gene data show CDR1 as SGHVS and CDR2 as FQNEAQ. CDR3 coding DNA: TGTGCCAGCAGCTTCGGACTAGCGGGAAACATAGATACGCAGTATTTT. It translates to CASSFGLAGNIDTQYF.

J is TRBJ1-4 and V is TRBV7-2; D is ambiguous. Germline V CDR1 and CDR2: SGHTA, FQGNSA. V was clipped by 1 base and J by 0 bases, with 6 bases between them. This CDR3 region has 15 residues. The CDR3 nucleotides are TGTGCCAGCAGCTTAGGAATCCCAACTAATGAAAAACTGTTTTTT. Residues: CASSLGIPTNEKLFF.

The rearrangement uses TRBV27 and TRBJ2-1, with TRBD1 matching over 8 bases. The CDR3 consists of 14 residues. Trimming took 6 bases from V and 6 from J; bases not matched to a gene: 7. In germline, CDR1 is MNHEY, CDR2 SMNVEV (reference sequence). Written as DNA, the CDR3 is TGTGCCAGCAGCTACGACAGGGGAGGCAATGAGCAGTTCTTC. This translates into CASSYDRGGNEQFF.

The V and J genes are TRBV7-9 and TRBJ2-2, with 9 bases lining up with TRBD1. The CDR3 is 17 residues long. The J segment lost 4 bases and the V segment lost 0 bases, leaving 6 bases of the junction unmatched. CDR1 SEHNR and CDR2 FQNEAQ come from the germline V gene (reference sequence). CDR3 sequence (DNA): TGTGCCAGCAGCTTAGCCCTCGGGACAGGGAGCACCGGGGAGCTGTTTTTT. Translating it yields CASSLALGTGSTGELFF. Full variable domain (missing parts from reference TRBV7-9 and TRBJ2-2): DTGVSQNPRHKITKRGQNVTFRCDPISEHNRLYWYRQTLGQGPEFLTYFQNEAQLEKSRLLSDRFSAERPKGSFSTLEIQRTEQGDSAMYLCASSLALGTGSTGELFFGEGSRLTVL.

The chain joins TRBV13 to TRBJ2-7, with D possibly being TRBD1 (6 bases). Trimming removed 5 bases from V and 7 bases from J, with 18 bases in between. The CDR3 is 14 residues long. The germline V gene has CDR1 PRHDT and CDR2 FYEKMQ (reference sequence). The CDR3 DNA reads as TGTGCCAGCAGCCACAGGGCAGGTGGGGATGAGCAGTACTTC. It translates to CASSHRAGGDEQYF.

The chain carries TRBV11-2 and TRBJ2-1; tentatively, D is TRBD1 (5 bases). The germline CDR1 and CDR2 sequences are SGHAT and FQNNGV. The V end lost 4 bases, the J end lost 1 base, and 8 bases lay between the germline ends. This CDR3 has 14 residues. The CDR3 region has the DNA TGTGCCAGCAGCTCTAGGACATCCTACAATGAGCAGTTCTTC. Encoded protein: CASSSRTSYNEQFF.

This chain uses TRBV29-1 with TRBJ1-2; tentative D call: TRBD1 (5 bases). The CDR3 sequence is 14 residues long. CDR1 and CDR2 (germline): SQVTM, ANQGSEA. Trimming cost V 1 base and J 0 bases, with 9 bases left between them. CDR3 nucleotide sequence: TGCAGCGTTGAAGGAGGGACGGCTAACTATGGCTACACCTTC. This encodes CSVEGGTANYGYTF.

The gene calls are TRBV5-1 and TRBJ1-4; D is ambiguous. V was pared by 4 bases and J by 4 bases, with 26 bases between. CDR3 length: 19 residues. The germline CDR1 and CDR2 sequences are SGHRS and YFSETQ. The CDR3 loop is CASSESGGWQAFVNEKLFF. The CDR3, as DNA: TGCGCCAGCAGCGAGTCTGGTGGGTGGCAGGCATTCGTTAATGAAAAACTGTTTTTT.

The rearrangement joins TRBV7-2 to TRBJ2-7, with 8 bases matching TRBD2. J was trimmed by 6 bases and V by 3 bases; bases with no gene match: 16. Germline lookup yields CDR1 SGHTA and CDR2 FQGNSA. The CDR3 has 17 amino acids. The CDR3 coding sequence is TGTGCCAGCAGCTTGACGCCTATTGGGCGGGAGGCCCGCGAGCAGTACTTC. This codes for CASSLTPIGREAREQYF.

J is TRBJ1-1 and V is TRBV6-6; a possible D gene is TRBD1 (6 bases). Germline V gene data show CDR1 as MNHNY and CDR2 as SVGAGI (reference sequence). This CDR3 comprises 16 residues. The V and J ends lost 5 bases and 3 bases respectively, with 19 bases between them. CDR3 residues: CASSPGSAGVYTEAFF. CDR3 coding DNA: TGTGCCAGCAGTCCCGGATCGGCAGGGGTGTACACTGAAGCTTTCTTT.

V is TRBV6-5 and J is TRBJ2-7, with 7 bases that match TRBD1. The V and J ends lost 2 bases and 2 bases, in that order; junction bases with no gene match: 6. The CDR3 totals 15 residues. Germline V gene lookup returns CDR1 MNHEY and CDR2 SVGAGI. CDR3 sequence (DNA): TGTGCCAGCAGTTACGAGACAGGGACCCCCTACGAGCAGTACTTC. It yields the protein CASSYETGTPYEQYF.

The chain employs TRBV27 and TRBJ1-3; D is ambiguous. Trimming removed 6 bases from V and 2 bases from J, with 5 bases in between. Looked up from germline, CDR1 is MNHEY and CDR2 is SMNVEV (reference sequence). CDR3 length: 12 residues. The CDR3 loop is CASRPPGNTIYF. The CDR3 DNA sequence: TGTGCCAGCAGGCCACCTGGAAACACCATATATTTT.

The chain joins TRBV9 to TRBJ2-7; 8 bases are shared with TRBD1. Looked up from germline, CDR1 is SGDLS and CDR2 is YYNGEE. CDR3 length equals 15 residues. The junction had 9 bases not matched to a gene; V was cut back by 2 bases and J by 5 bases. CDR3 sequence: CASSVSRGQGDEQYF. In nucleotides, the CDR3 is TGTGCCAGCAGCGTGTCCAGGGGGCAAGGAGACGAGCAGTACTTC. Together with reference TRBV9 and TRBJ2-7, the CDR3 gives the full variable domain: DSGVTQTPKHLITATGQRVTLRCSPRSGDLSVYWYQQSLDQGLQFLIQYYNGEERAKGNILERFSAQQFPDLHSELNLSSLELGDSALYFCASSVSRGQGDEQYFGPGTRLTVT.